Below, 11 T cell receptor beta chains from the same sample are listed, as sequenced in a study of shared clonotypes between healthy human individuals. Repertoires were generated with immunoSEQ multiplex PCR, while TCRdb's copy carries only in-frame clones and drops some. Seen here are some 2,000,000 clones, 85% to 95% observed once, and the top ten hold more than 0.1%. Sample: naive CD4+ T cells sorted from blood. Subset noted: CD45RA+ positively selected. These receptors were collected from a young man in good health.

This chain joins TRBV7-9 and TRBJ2-7, with TRBD1 as a possible D gene (5 bases). The germline V gene encodes CDR1 SEHNR and CDR2 FQNEAQ (reference sequence). V was pared by 8 bases and J by 7 bases, with 15 bases between. CDR3 length: 12 amino acids. Written as DNA, the CDR3 is TGTGCCAGCGCACTTCAGGGTCGAGAGCAGTACTTC. It specifies CASALQGREQYF.

This clone was recorded only once. The V gene is TRBV5-4, the J gene TRBJ1-3; D unclear. V was cut by 3 bases and J by 2 bases, with 15 bases left in between. The CDR3 runs 16 residues. Germline lookup yields CDR1 SGHNT and CDR2 YYREEE (reference sequence). The CDR3 here is CASSWRIGATGNTIYF. The CDR3 nucleotides read TGTGCCAGCAGCTGGAGGATAGGTGCCACTGGAAACACCATATATTTT.

On this clone: Mismatch with germline at one junction end may stem from a read error. In the same sample, other DNA sequences code for this CDR3. The V gene is TRBV7-7, the J gene TRBJ2-2; D uncertain. Germline V gives CDR1 SSHAT, CDR2 FNYEAQ (reference sequence). The CDR3 has 12 amino acids. The CDR3 here is CASSLVGGELFF. The DNA for the CDR3 is TGTGCTAGCAGCCTTGTGGGCGGGGAGCTGTTTTTT. Drawing the rest from reference TRBV7-7 and TRBJ2-2, the complete variable domain is GAGVSQSPRYKVTKRGQDVTLRCDPISSHATLYWYQQALGQGPEFLTYFNYEAQPDKSGLPSDRFSAERPEGSISTLTIQRTEQRDSAMYRCASSLVGGELFFGEGSRLTVL.

On this clone itself: This may stem from a read error, because a much larger clone lies one nucleotide away. The V call is TRBV30, the J call TRBJ1-2, with 7 bases lining up with TRBD1. V lost 1 base, J lost 10 bases, and 6 bases stayed unmatched. The CDR3 runs to 12 residues. CDR1 and CDR2 (germline): GTSNPN, SVGIG (reference sequence). The chain's CDR3 is CAWSAGTADYTF. CDR3 bases: TGTGCCTGGAGTGCAGGGACAGCTGACTACACCTTC.

The chain joins TRBV19 to TRBJ2-4, with D possibly matching TRBD2 (6 bases). Per the germline V gene, CDR1 is LNHDA and CDR2 is SQIVND (reference sequence). With 1 base removed from V and 0 bases from J, the gap between germline ends came to 7 bases. The CDR3 spans 15 residues. The CDR3 bases are TGTGCCAGTAGTATAGCGGGGGTAGCCAAAAACATTCAGTACTTC. The encoded protein is CASSIAGVAKNIQYF.

This sequence joins TRBV4-1 and TRBJ1-5; D gene ambiguous. The V and J ends lost 1 base and 2 bases respectively, with 12 bases between them. The germline CDR1 and CDR2 sequences are MGHRA and YSYEKL. The CDR3 extends over 16 amino acids. CDR3 sequence (DNA): TGCGCCAGCAGCCAAGGAGCGTCCATTGGCAATCAGCCCCAGCATTTT. Protein: CASSQGASIGNQPQHF.

V and J are TRBV19 and TRBJ2-5; 7 positions match TRBD1. CDR1 and CDR2 (germline): LNHDA, SQIVND (reference sequence). This CDR3 region has 15 residues. J gave up 2 bases and V 3 bases, and 6 bases lay outside the gene matches. This CDR3 reads CASSIPRQGQETQYF. DNA of the CDR3: TGTGCCAGTAGTATCCCGAGACAGGGTCAAGAGACCCAGTACTTC.

This rearrangement joins TRBV2 to TRBJ1-4, with a tentative D call TRBD1 (6 bases). This CDR3 is 13 amino acids long. The germline V and J ends were trimmed by 8 bases and 7 bases, with 14 bases remaining between them. Germline V lookup: CDR1 SNHLY, CDR2 FYNNEI. The CDR3 spells CASEGGLGEKLFF. For the CDR3, the DNA is TGTGCCAGCGAAGGGGGGTTAGGTGAAAAACTGTTTTTT.

DNA for the CDR3: TGTGCCTGGAGAATGAGGGCGGGGAACACTGAAGCTTTCTTT. As protein: CAWRMRAGNTEAFF. The chain links TRBV30 to TRBJ1-1; D is uncertain. Germline CDR1 reads GTSNPN; CDR2 reads SVGIG (reference sequence). The CDR3 length is 14 residues. V dropped 3 bases and J dropped 1 base, with 12 bases sitting between them. The variable domain in full, with the rest retrieved from reference TRBV30 and TRBJ1-1, is SQTIHQWPATLVQPVGSPLSLECTVEGTSNPNLYWYRQAAGRGLQLLFYSVGIGQISSEVPQNLSASRPQDRQFILSSKKLLLSDSGFYLCAWRMRAGNTEAFFGQGTRLTVV.

The chain has TRBV19 and TRBJ1-1; unclear D gene. The CDR3 is 13 amino acids. The V gene's germline CDR1 is LNHDA and CDR2 SQIVND (reference sequence). V lost 5 bases, J lost 2 bases, and 9 bases lay in between. This CDR3 reads CASSLDGNTEAFF. In DNA form, the CDR3 reads TGTGCCAGTAGTCTGGACGGCAACACTGAAGCTTTCTTT.

Written as DNA, the CDR3 is TGCGCCAGCAGCCAAGATGGCGGGACAGGGGGCCTCAATTCACCCCTCCACTTT. Translating gives CASSQDGGTGGLNSPLHF. J is TRBJ1-6 and V is TRBV4-3; 12 bases are shared with TRBD1. Germline CDR1 reads LGHNA; CDR2 reads YSLEER. The CDR3 contains 18 residues. V lost 0 bases, J lost 7 bases, and 7 bases stayed unmatched.